The clone carrying this TCR beta chain showed up many times. Its antigen is as yet unknown. MiXCR, run by TCRdb on the RT-PCR reads, gives a single entry per CDR3 protein. The table lists fewer than 650,000 distinct CDR3 sequences, over 10% of them singletons. The sample originates from a study of response to subunit inactivated influenza vaccine. Study-wide results and caveats: The authors proposed limited new T cell recruitment per seasonal influenza vaccination.

Germline V CDR1 and CDR2: DFQATT, SNEGSKA (reference sequence). The CDR3 length is 17 residues. V gave up 3 bases and J gave up 1 base; unmatched junction bases: 9. The chain combines TRBV20-1 with TRBJ2-2; TRBD2 agrees at 9 bases. This TCR was recovered from a man aged 50-59 years who received an inactivated influenza vaccine. Specimen: PBMCs from blood, collected roughly 6 weeks after vaccination. CDR3 bases: TGCAGTGCTAGGGGTAGCGGGAGTCCCCAGAACACCGGGGAGCTGTTTTTT. Protein: CSARGSGSPQNTGELFF.